This is a list of T cell receptor beta chains from one sample in a study of blood T cells in healthy people across ages. TCRdb recomputed calls from the 5' RACE reads with MiXCR, one row per CDR3 protein. The table records 540,000 or so distinct CDR3 sequences, roughly 48% of them present only once. The sample was blood. The source is a man of 80 years or more in good health. Each CDR3 is given with its conserved first and last residue.

TRBV5-1,TRBJ2-1,CASTGLDYSEQFF
TRBV20-1,TRBJ1-2,CGAILTGAKSNYGYTF
TRBV12-3/TRBV12-4,TRBJ1-6,CASSFGREGYNSPLHF
TRBV12-3/TRBV12-4,TRBJ1-1,CASILRGTTEAFF
TRBV7-9,TRBJ2-5,CASSSTSSASNEQYF
TRBV27,TRBJ2-3,CASRALSAGTQYF
TRBV15,TRBJ1-1,CATSRDRAGTGEAFF
TRBV28,TRBJ2-5,CASRTGGGYQETQYF
TRBV20-1,TRBJ2-3,CSARSGSPDTQYF
TRBV29-1,TRBJ2-1,CSVGRGQLNEQFF
TRBV9,TRBJ2-1,CASSVKGGAFDEQFF
TRBV20-1,TRBJ2-3,CSARPPSGGRGTDTQYF
TRBV12-3/TRBV12-4,TRBJ1-1,CASSAPQGTATEAFF
TRBV6-5,TRBJ2-3,CASSYFSGASTDTQYF
TRBV11-3,TRBJ2-5,CASSELRGETQYF
TRBV24-1,TRBJ2-3,CATSSSGRAPDTQYF
TRBV14,TRBJ1-1,CASSPQGHSTEAFF
TRBV30,TRBJ2-5,CAWRGPAHQETQYF
TRBV9,TRBJ2-1,CASSQSGQGAGEQFF
TRBV14,TRBJ2-1,CASSLDRGGQQFF
TRBV20-1,TRBJ2-1,CSARDASGPAIEQFF
TRBV7-3,TRBJ1-5,CASSLVGGDQPQHF
TRBV20-1,TRBJ1-5,CSARDGGGRTSNQPQHF
TRBV20-1,TRBJ2-1,CSARPGGGNEQFF
TRBV21-1,TRBJ1-1,CASSKGIGQEMNTEAFF
TRBV12-3/TRBV12-4,TRBJ1-1,CASSFGRTMNTEAFF
TRBV4-3,TRBJ2-3,CASSQDSTGYTDTQYF
TRBV11-2,TRBJ2-4,CASSPRTSGRDSGLREQYF
TRBV6-5,TRBJ2-7,CASSYGGSGGLREQYF
TRBV5-1,TRBJ1-1,CASSSRQGPMNTEAFF
TRBV9,TRBJ1-1,CASSALGSGDTEAFF
TRBV5-1,TRBJ1-5,CASSLGTGGVEPQHF
TRBV20-1,TRBJ1-2,CSARVNRDVQGCTF
TRBV9,TRBJ2-3,CASSAGTAPSTDTQYF
TRBV4-1,TRBJ2-7,CASSHVVAGRTSYEQYF
TRBV5-5,TRBJ2-5,CASSLEHKETQYF
TRBV7-9,TRBJ2-7,CASSLVLAGNYEQYF
TRBV20-1,TRBJ1-4,CSATGQGASGEKLFF
TRBV9,TRBJ2-3,CASNAPDPRTGIFVTDTQYF
TRBV10-3,TRBJ1-4,CAIGDAATNEKLFF
TRBV20-1,TRBJ2-3,CSARPPGGYTQYF
TRBV30,TRBJ1-5,CAWSLGPEGNQPQHF
TRBV10-3,TRBJ1-2,CAISEDGTGGANGYTF
TRBV15,TRBJ2-7,CATSRENKRGQSYEQYF
TRBV7-9,TRBJ2-3,CASSSGLAARTDTQYF
TRBV29-1,TRBJ2-4,CSVGQEAQYF
TRBV6-5,TRBJ1-5,CASSYGPQGKNVYQPQHF
TRBV28,TRBJ2-1,CASSLGTSGTDEQFF
TRBV10-3,TRBJ2-7,CAISSGTETYEQYF
TRBV12-3/TRBV12-4,-,CASSPGQGPLEQYF
TRBV5-6,TRBJ2-1,CASSYREVSYNEQFF
TRBV7-9,TRBJ2-7,CASSPNGAGNYNEQYF
TRBV10-2,TRBJ1-1,CASSSAGGTEAFF
TRBV10-3,TRBJ2-5,CAISGLAQETQYF